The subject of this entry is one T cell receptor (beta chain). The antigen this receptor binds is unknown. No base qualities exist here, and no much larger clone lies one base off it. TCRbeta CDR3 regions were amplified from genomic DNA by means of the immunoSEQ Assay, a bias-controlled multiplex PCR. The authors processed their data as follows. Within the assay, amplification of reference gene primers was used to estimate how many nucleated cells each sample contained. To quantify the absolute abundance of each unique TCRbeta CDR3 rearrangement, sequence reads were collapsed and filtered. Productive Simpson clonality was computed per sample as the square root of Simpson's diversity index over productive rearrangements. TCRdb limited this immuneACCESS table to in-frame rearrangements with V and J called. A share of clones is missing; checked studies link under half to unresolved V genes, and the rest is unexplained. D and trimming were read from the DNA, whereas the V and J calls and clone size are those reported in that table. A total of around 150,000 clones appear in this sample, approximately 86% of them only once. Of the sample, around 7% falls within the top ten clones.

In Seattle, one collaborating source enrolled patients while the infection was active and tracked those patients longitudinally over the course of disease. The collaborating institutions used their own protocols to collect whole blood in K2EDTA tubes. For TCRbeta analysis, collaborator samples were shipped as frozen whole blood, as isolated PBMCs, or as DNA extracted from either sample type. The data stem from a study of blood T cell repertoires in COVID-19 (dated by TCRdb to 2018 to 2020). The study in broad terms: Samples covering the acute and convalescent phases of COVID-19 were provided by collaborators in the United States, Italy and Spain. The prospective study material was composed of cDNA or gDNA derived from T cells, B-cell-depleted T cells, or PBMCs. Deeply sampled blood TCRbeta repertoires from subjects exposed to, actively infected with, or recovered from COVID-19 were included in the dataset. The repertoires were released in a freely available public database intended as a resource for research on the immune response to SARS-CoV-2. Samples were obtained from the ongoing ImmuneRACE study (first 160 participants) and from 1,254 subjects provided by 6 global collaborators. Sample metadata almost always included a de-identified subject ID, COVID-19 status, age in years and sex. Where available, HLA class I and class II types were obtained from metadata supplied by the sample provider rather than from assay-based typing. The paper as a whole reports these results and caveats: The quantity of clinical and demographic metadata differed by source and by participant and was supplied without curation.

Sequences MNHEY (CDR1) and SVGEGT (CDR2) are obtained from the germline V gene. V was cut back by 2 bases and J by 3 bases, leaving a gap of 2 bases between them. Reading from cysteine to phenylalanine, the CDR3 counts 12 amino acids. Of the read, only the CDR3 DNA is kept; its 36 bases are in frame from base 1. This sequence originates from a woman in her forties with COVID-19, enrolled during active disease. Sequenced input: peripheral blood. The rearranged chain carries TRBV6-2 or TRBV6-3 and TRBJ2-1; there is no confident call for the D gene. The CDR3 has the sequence CASSYLYNEQFF. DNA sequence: TGTGCCAGCAGTTACCTCTACAATGAGCAGTTCTTC.